These 16 T cell receptor beta chains were all obtained from the same sample, sequenced in a study of T cell changes during pregnancy in multiple sclerosis. TCRdb's copy holds only in-frame clones and misses some; the assay was immunoSEQ multiplex PCR. The sample yields about 22,000 clones, approximately 92% seen once. The specimen comprised CD8+ T cells from peripheral blood mononuclear cells, sampled in the third trimester of pregnancy. The receptors shown here come from a female donor with multiple sclerosis, enrolled in a pregnancy study.

The chain uses TRBV4-1 and TRBJ2-2; no firm D call. The CDR3 spans 14 residues. Germline V CDR1 and CDR2: MGHRA, YSYEKL. With 1 base removed from V and 2 bases from J, the gap between germline ends came to 5 bases. This CDR3 is CASSQGQNTGELFF. In DNA, the CDR3 is TGCGCCAGCAGCCAAGGGCAAAACACCGGGGAGCTGTTTTTT.

The chain uses TRBV20-1 and TRBJ2-7; the D is unclear. CDR3 size: 11 residues. The germline gives CDR1 DFQATT, CDR2 SNEGSKA (reference sequence). Trimming took 3 bases from V and 3 from J, leaving 6 bases between them. DNA of the CDR3: TGCAGTGCTAGGTTCATCTACGAGCAGTACTTC. Its translation is CSARFIYEQYF.

V and J are TRBV5-1 and TRBJ1-2; 11 bases are a match to TRBD1. The CDR3 covers 16 residues. Trimming at V came to 5 bases and at J to 4 bases, leaving 10 bases not matched to a gene. Germline lookup yields CDR1 SGHRS and CDR2 YFSETQ. CDR3 sequence: CASRDFGQGAGYGYTF. Written as DNA, the CDR3 is TGCGCCAGCAGGGACTTTGGACAGGGGGCGGGCTATGGCTACACCTTC.

The chain carries TRBV19 and TRBJ2-2, with D perhaps matching TRBD1 (6 bases). The V and J ends lost 5 bases and 4 bases respectively, with 11 bases between them. The V gene's germline CDR1 is LNHDA and CDR2 SQIVND (reference sequence). The CDR3 totals 14 residues. The CDR3 reads CASSQIGGTGELFF. DNA for the CDR3: TGTGCCAGTAGTCAGATAGGGGGCACCGGGGAGCTGTTTTTT.

The rearrangement links TRBV4-3 to TRBJ2-1; tentative D call: TRBD2 (5 bases). The CDR3 spans 16 residues. Germline CDR1 LGHNA, CDR2 YSLEER. V lost 3 bases, J lost 4 bases, and 16 bases lay in between. CDR3 loop: CASSQDLRGAYNEQFF. Written as DNA, the CDR3 is TGCGCCAGCAGCCAGGACCTCCGGGGAGCGTACAATGAGCAGTTCTTC.

The chain carries TRBV2 and TRBJ1-6; D remains ambiguous. The CDR3 is 14 amino acids. Trimming cost V 10 bases and J 1 base, with 11 bases left between them. The V gene's germline CDR1 is SNHLY and CDR2 FYNNEI. The CDR3 protein is CAIIMESYNSPLHF. The DNA of the CDR3 is TGTGCCATCATCATGGAGTCCTATAATTCACCCCTCCACTTT.

The chain is built from TRBV19 and TRBJ2-2, with 8 bases identical to TRBD2. CDR3 length equals 17 residues. With V trimmed by 5 bases and J by 6 bases, 14 bases remained unmatched. Germline V gene data show CDR1 as LNHDA and CDR2 as SQIVND (reference sequence). The CDR3 DNA reads TGTGCCAGTAGTCTAGCTCCGGGAGGGGCGCGGGCCGGGGAGCTGTTTTTT. Its protein product is CASSLAPGGARAGELFF. Drawing the rest from reference TRBV19 and TRBJ2-2, the complete variable domain is DGGITQSPKYLFRKEGQNVTLSCEQNLNHDAMYWYRQDPGQGLRLIYYSQIVNDFQKGDIAEGYSVSREKKESFPLTVTSAQKNPTAFYLCASSLAPGGARAGELFFGEGSRLTVL.

The V call is TRBV16, the J call TRBJ1-2; D is uncertain. The germline CDR1 and CDR2 sequences are KGHSY and FQNENV. V was pared by 5 bases and J by 4 bases, with 35 bases between. The CDR3 extends over 21 amino acids. The CDR3 sequence: CASSGSTRAARLVRKTYGYTF. The CDR3 region has the DNA TGTGCCAGCAGCGGATCGACGAGAGCAGCGCGACTCGTTAGAAAGACCTATGGCTACACCTTC.

This chain joins TRBV14 and TRBJ2-1; no firm D call. The length of the CDR3 is 14 residues. Germline lookup yields CDR1 SGHDN and CDR2 FVKESK. The V end lost 0 bases, the J end lost 7 bases, and 10 bases lay between the germline ends. The CDR3 sequence is CASSQDSERNEQFF. CDR3 DNA: TGTGCCAGCAGCCAAGATTCTGAGAGAAATGAGCAGTTCTTC.

The chain links TRBV27 to TRBJ1-2, with D perhaps matching TRBD1 (6 bases). CDR3 length equals 18 residues. V was clipped by 6 bases and J by 8 bases, with 31 bases between them. Per germline, CDR1 MNHEY and CDR2 SMNVEV (reference sequence). The CDR3: CASSSFRAVAGEFGGYTF. CDR3 bases: TGTGCCAGCAGCTCTTTCAGAGCTGTGGCAGGGGAATTTGGGGGCTACACCTTC.

The genes are TRBV7-8 and TRBJ1-1, with 9 bases that match TRBD1. The CDR3 has 16 amino acids. Germline values: CDR1 SGHVS, CDR2 FQNEAQ. Losses at the gene ends were 5 bases for V and 4 bases for J; bases not matched to a gene: 11. This CDR3 reads CASSDRGSTGSTEAFF. The CDR3 DNA is TGTGCCAGCAGCGACAGGGGGTCTACTGGAAGCACTGAAGCTTTCTTT.

J is TRBJ2-1 and V is TRBV7-9, with 7 nucleotides matching TRBD1. V was pared by 4 bases and J by 9 bases, with 3 bases of the junction left unmatched. CDR1 and CDR2 from the germline V gene are SEHNR and FQNEAQ (reference sequence). The CDR3 has 12 residues. The CDR3, as DNA: TGTGCCAGCAGCTCTACAGGGGTTGAGCAGTTCTTC. Translation: CASSSTGVEQFF.

The sample holds one count of this clone. This chain joins TRBV5-1 and TRBJ1-1; D remains ambiguous. The CDR3 runs 14 residues. Between the trimmed V and J ends, which lost 0 bases and 4 bases, there was a span of 10 bases. CDR1 is SGHRS, CDR2 YFSETQ, per germline. The CDR3 sequence: CASSLGPGLTEAFF. In DNA, the CDR3 is TGCGCCAGCAGCTTGGGTCCTGGGCTCACTGAAGCTTTCTTT.

The chain has TRBV4-3 and TRBJ2-1, with D maybe TRBD1 (6 bases). The V end lost 0 bases, the J end lost 5 bases, and 17 bases lay between the germline ends. Per germline, CDR1 LGHNA and CDR2 YSLEER. The CDR3 sequence is 17 residues long. CDR3 DNA sequence: TGCGCCAGCAGCCAAGATTACCCCCCCAGGGGCCACAATGAGCAGTTCTTC. The encoded protein is CASSQDYPPRGHNEQFF.

The rearrangement uses TRBV15 and TRBJ2-7; 9 bases map to TRBD1. J lost 3 bases, V lost 1 base, and 4 bases had no gene match. Germline CDR1 is LNHNV and CDR2 is YYDKDF (reference sequence). CDR3 size: 15 residues. CDR3 residues: CATSRGPGQGYEQYF. DNA for the CDR3: TGTGCCACCAGCAGAGGCCCGGGACAGGGCTACGAGCAGTACTTC. The complete variable domain, with remaining parts taken from reference TRBV15 and TRBJ2-7, reads DAMVIQNPRYQVTQFGKPVTLSCSQTLNHNVMYWYQQKSSQAPKLLFHYYDKDFNNEADTPDNFQSRRPNTSFCFLDIRSPGLGDTAMYLCATSRGPGQGYEQYFGPGTRLTVT.

The chain links TRBV5-1 to TRBJ2-1; D is unclear. This CDR3 has 13 residues. Per the germline V gene, CDR1 is SGHRS and CDR2 is YFSETQ. The V and J ends lost 0 bases and 5 bases respectively, with 6 bases between them. The CDR3 reads CASSLDRDNEQFF. Written as DNA, the CDR3 is TGCGCCAGCAGCTTGGACAGAGACAATGAGCAGTTCTTC.